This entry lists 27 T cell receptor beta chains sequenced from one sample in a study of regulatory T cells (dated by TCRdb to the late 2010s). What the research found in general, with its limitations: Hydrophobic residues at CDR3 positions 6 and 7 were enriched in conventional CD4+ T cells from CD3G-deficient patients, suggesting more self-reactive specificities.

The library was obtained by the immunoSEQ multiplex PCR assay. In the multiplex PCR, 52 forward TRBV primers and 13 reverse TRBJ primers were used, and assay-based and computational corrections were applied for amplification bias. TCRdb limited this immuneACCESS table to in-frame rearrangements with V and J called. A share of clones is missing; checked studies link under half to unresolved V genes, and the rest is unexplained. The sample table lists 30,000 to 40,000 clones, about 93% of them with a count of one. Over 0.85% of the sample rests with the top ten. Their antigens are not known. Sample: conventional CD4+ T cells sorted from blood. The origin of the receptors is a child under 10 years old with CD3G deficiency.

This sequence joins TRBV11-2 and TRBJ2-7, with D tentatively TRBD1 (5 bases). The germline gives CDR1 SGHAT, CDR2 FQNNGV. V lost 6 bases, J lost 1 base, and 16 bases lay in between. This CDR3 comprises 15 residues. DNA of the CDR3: TGTGCCAGCAGTTCCCTCCAAGACAGATCCTACGAGCAGTACTTC. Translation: CASSSLQDRSYEQYF.

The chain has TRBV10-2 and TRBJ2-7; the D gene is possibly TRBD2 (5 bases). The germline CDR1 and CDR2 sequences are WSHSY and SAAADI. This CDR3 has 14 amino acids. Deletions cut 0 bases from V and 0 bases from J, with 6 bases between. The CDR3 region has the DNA TGCGCCAGCAGTGAGTCGAGGGTCTCCTACGAGCAGTACTTC. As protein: CASSESRVSYEQYF.

CDR3 sequence (DNA): TGTGCCAGCAGCCCCACCACTAGCGGAGATTACGAGCAGTACTTC. Translating gives CASSPTTSGDYEQYF. The V and J genes are TRBV6-1 and TRBJ2-7, with 8 bases matching TRBD2. The ends lost 6 bases at V and 4 bases at J; junction bases unmatched: 11. CDR1 is MNHNS and CDR2 is SASEGT in the germline V gene. The CDR3 runs 15 residues.

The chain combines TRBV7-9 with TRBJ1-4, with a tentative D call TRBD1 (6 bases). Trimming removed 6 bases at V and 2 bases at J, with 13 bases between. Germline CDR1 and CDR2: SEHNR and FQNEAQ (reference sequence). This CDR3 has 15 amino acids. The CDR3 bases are TGTGCCAGCAGTCGAACTGGGGGCACTAATGAAAAACTGTTTTTT. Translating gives CASSRTGGTNEKLFF.

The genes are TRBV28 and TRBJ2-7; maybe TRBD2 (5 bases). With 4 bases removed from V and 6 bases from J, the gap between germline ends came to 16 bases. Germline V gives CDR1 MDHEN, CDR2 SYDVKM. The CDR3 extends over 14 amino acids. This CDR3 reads CASSSPGELSEQYF. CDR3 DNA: TGTGCCAGCAGTTCCCCCGGGGAGCTAAGCGAGCAGTACTTC. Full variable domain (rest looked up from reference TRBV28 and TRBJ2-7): DVKVTQSSRYLVKRTGEKVFLECVQDMDHENMFWYRQDPGLGLRLIYFSYDVKMKEKGDIPEGYSVSREKKERFSLILESASTNQTSMYLCASSSPGELSEQYFGPGTRLTVT.

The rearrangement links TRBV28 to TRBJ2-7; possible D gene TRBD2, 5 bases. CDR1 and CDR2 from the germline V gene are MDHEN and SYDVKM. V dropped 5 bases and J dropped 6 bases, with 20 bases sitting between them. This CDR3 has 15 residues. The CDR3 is CASSLGGLAPTEQYF. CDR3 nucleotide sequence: TGTGCCAGCAGTCTTGGTGGGCTAGCACCCACCGAGCAGTACTTC.

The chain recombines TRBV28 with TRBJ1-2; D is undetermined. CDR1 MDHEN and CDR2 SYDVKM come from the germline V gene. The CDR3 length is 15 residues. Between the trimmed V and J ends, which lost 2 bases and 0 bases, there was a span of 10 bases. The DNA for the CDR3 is TGTGCCAGCAGTTTAGGCACAGCTTCTAACTATGGCTACACCTTC. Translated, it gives CASSLGTASNYGYTF.

The CDR3, as DNA: TGTGCCAGCAGCTTAGATCCGGACGGGGAGCTGTTTTTT. This encodes CASSLDPDGELFF. The genes are TRBV11-3 and TRBJ2-2; D ambiguous. In germline, CDR1 is SGHNT, CDR2 YENEEA. Trimming cost V 0 bases and J 7 bases, with 6 bases left between them. The CDR3 length is 13 residues. Variable domain in full (rest from reference TRBV11-3 and TRBJ2-2): EAGVVQSPRYKIIEKKQPVAFWCNPISGHNTLYWYLQNLGQGPELLIRYENEEAVDDSQLPKDRFSAERLKGVDSTLKIQPAELGDSAVYLCASSLDPDGELFFGEGSRLTVL.

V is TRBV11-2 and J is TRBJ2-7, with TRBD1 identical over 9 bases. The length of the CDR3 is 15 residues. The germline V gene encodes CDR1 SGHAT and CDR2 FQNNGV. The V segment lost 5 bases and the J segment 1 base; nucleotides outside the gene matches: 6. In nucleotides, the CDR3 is TGTGCCAGCAGCATATCGACAGGGGGATCCTACGAGCAGTACTTC. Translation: CASSISTGGSYEQYF.

Here the CDR3 reads CASSPGGARTEAFF. The CDR3 region has the DNA TGTGCCAGCAGTCCCGGGGGGGCGCGGACTGAAGCTTTCTTT. The gene calls are TRBV28 and TRBJ1-1; the D gene is possibly TRBD1 (6 bases). Per germline, CDR1 MDHEN and CDR2 SYDVKM. V lost 5 bases to trimming and J lost 5 bases, with 15 bases between them. The CDR3 loop spans 14 amino acids.

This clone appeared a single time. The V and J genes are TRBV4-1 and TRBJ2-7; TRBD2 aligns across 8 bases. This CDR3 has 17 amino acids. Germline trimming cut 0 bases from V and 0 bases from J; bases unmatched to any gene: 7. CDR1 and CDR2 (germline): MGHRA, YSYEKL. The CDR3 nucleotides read TGCGCCAGCAGCCAAGAACCCCGGGGGGGGCGCTCCTACGAGCAGTACTTC. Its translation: CASSQEPRGGRSYEQYF.

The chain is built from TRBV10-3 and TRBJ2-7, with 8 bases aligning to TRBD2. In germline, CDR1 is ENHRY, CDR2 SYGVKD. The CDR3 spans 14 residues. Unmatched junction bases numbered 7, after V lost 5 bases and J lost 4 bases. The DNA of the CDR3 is TGTGCCATCAGTCCCGAAGCGGGAGTTTACGAGCAGTACTTC. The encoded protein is CAISPEAGVYEQYF.

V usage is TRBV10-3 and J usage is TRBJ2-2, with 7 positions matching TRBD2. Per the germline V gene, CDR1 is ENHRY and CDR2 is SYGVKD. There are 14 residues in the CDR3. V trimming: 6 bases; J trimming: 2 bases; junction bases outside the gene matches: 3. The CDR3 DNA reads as TGTGCCATCAGCTCGGGACTAAACACCGGGGAGCTGTTTTTT. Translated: CAISSGLNTGELFF.

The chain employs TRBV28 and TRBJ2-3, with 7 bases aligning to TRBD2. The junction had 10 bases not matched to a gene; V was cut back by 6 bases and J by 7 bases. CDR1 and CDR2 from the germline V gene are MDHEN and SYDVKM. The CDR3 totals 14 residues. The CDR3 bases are TGTGCCAGCAGGGGCACCATGGGGGGGTATACGCAGTATTTT. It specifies CASRGTMGGYTQYF.

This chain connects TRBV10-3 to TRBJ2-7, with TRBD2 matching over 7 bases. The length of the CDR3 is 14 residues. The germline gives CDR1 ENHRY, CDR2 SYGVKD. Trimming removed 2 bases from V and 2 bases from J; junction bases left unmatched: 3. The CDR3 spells CAISEREGPYEQYF. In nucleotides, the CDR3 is TGTGCCATCAGTGAGAGGGAGGGCCCCTACGAGCAGTACTTC.

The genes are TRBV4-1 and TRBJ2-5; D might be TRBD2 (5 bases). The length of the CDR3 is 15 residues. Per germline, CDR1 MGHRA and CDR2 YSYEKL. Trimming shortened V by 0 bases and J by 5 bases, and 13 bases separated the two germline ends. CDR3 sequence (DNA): TGCGCCAGCAGCCAAGATGGACTTTCTCGGGAGACCCAGTACTTC. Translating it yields CASSQDGLSRETQYF.

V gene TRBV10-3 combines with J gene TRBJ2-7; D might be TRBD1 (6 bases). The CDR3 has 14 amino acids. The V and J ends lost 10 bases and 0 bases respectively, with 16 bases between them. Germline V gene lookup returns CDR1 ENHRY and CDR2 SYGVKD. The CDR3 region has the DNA TGTGCCACCAGGGGTGGCGGTAGCTCCTACGAGCAGTACTTC. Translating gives CATRGGGSSYEQYF.

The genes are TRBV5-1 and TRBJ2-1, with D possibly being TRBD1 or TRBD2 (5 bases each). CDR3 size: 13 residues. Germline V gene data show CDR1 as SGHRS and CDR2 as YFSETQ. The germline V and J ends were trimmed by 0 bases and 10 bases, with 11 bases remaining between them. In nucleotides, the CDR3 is TGCGCCAGCAGCTTGGAGGGGAGTGTCGAGCAGTTCTTC. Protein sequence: CASSLEGSVEQFF.

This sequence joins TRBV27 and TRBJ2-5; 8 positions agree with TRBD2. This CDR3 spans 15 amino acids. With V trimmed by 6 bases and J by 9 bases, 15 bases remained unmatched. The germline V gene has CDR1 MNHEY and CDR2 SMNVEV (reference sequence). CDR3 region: CASSQSGTRGTAQYF. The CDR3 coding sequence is TGTGCCAGCAGCCAATCCGGGACTAGGGGGACGGCCCAGTACTTC.

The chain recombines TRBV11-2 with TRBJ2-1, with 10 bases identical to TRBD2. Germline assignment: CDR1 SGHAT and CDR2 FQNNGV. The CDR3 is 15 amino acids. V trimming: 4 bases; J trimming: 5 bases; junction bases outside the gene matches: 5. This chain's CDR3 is CASSSTSGYNNEQFF. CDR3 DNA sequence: TGTGCCAGCAGCTCGACTAGCGGGTACAACAATGAGCAGTTCTTC. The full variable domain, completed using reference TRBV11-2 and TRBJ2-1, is EAGVAQSPRYKIIEKRQSVAFWCNPISGHATLYWYQQILGQGPKLLIQFQNNGVVDDSQLPKDRFSAERLKGVDSTLKIQPAKLEDSAVYLCASSSTSGYNNEQFFGPGTRLTVL.

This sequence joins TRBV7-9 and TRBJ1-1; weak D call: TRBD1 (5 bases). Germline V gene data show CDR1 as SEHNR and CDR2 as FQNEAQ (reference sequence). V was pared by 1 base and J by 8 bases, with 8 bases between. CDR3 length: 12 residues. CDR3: CASSLDRWEAFF. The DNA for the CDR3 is TGTGCCAGCAGCTTAGACAGGTGGGAAGCTTTCTTT.

CDR3 in amino acids: CASSLLGTDTQYF. CDR3 nucleotide sequence: TGTGCCAGCAGTTTATTGGGAACAGATACGCAGTATTTT. V usage is TRBV28 and J usage is TRBJ2-3; no clear D. V was cut by 1 base and J by 3 bases, with 5 bases left in between. Germline V gene data show CDR1 as MDHEN and CDR2 as SYDVKM. The CDR3 length is 13 residues.

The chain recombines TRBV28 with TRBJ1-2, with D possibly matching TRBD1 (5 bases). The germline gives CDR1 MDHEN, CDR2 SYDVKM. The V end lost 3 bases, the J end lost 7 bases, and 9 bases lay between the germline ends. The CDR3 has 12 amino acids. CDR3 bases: TGTGCCAGCAGTTTGGGACTCACTGGCTACACCTTC. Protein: CASSLGLTGYTF.

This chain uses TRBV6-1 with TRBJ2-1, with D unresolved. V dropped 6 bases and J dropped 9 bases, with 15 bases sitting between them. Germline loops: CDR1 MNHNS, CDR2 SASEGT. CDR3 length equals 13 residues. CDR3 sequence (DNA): TGTGCCAGCAGGATGGACCCGGTGGGTGAGCAGTTCTTC. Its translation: CASRMDPVGEQFF.

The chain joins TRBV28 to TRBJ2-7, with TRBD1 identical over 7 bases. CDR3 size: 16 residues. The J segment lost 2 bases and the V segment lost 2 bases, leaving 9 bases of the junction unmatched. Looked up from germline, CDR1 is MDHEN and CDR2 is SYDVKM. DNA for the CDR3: TGTGCCAGCAGTTTAGGAACAGGGGCCTCCACCTACGAGCAGTACTTC. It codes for CASSLGTGASTYEQYF.

The CDR3 spells CASSGYGRANTGELFF. CDR3 sequence (DNA): TGTGCCAGTAGTGGGTATGGACGGGCGAACACCGGGGAGCTGTTTTTT. This sequence joins TRBV19 and TRBJ2-2; D not certain. V dropped 5 bases and J dropped 0 bases, with 13 bases sitting between them. This CDR3 has 16 residues. The germline gives CDR1 LNHDA, CDR2 SQIVND (reference sequence).

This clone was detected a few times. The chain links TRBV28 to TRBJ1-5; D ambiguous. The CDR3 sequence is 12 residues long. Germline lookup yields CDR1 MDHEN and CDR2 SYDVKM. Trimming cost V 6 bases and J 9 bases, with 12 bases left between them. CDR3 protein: CASSPTVGPQHF. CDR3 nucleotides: TGTGCCAGCAGCCCTACGGTGGGGCCCCAGCATTTT. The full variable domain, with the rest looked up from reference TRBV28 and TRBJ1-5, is DVKVTQSSRYLVKRTGEKVFLECVQDMDHENMFWYRQDPGLGLRLIYFSYDVKMKEKGDIPEGYSVSREKKERFSLILESASTNQTSMYLCASSPTVGPQHFGDGTRLSIL.